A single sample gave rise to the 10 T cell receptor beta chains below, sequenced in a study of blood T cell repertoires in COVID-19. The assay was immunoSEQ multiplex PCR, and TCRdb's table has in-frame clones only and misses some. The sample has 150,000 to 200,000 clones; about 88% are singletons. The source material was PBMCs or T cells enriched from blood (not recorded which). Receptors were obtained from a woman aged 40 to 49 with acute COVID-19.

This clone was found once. DNA for the CDR3: TGTGCCAGCACTTGGAGGCAGGGCACAGATACGCAGTATTTT. Encoded protein: CASTWRQGTDTQYF. The chain is built from TRBV27 and TRBJ2-3, with D perhaps matching TRBD2 (5 bases). This CDR3 spans 14 amino acids. V lost 7 bases to trimming and J lost 1 base, with 12 bases between them. Per the germline V gene, CDR1 is MNHEY and CDR2 is SMNVEV (reference sequence).

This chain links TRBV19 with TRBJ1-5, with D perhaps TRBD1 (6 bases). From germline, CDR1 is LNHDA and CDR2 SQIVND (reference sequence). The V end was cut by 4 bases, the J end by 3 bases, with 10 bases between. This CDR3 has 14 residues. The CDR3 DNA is TGTGCCAGTAGTACGGACAGCCACAATCAGCCCCAGCATTTT. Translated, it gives CASSTDSHNQPQHF.

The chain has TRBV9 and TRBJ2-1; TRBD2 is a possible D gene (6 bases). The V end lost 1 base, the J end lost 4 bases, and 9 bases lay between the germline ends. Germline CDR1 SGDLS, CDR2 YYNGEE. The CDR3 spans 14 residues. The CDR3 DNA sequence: TGTGCCAGCAGCGTAACTGGGGGGTACAATGAGCAGTTCTTC. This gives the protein CASSVTGGYNEQFF.

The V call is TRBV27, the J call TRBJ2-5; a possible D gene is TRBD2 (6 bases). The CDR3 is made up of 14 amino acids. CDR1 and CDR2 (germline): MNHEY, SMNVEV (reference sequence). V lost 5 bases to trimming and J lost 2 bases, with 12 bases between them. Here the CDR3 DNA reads TGTGCCAGCAGTCCGTTAGCGGCTCAAGAGACCCAGTACTTC. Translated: CASSPLAAQETQYF.

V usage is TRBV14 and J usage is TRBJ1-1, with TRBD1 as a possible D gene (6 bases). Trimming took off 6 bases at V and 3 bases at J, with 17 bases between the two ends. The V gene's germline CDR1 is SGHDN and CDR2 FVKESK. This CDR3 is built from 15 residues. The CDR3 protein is CASSRSRAGDTEAFF. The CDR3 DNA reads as TGTGCCAGCAGTCGGAGTAGGGCAGGGGACACTGAAGCTTTCTTT.

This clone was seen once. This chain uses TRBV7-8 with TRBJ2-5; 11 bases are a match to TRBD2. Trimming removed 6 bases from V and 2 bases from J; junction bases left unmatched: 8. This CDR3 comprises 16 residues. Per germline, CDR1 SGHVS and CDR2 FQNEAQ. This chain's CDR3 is CASRGPGLAVQETQYF. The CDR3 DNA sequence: TGTGCCAGCAGAGGACCGGGACTAGCGGTTCAAGAGACCCAGTACTTC. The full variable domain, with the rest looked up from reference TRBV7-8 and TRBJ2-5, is GAGVSQSPRYKVAKRGQDVALRCDPISGHVSLFWYQQALGQGPEFLTYFQNEAQLDKSGLPSDRFFAERPEGSVSTLKIQRTQQEDSAVYLCASRGPGLAVQETQYFGPGTRLLVL.

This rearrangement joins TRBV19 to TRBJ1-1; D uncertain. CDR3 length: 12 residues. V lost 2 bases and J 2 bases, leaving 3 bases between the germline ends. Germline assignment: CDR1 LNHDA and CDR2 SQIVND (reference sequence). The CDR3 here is CASSIPNTEAFF. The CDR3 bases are TGTGCCAGTAGTATACCTAACACTGAAGCTTTCTTT.

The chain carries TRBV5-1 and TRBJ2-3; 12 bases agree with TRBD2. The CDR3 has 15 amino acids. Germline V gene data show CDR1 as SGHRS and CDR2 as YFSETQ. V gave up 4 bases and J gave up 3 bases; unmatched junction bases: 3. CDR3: CASSPLAGGTDTQYF. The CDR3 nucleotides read TGCGCCAGCAGCCCACTAGCGGGAGGTACAGATACGCAGTATTTT.

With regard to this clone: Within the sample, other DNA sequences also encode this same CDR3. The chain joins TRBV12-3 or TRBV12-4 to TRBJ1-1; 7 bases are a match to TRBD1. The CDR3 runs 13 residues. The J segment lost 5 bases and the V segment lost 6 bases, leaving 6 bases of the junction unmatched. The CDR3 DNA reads TGTGCCAGCAGCCTGACAGGGAATACTGAAGCTTTCTTT. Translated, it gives CASSLTGNTEAFF.

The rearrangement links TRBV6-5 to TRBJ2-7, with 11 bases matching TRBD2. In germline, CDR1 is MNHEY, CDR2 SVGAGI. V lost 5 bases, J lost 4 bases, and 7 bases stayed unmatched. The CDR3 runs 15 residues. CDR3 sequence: CASSPGLAELYEQYF. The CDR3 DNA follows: TGTGCCAGCAGTCCGGGACTAGCGGAGCTATACGAGCAGTACTTC.